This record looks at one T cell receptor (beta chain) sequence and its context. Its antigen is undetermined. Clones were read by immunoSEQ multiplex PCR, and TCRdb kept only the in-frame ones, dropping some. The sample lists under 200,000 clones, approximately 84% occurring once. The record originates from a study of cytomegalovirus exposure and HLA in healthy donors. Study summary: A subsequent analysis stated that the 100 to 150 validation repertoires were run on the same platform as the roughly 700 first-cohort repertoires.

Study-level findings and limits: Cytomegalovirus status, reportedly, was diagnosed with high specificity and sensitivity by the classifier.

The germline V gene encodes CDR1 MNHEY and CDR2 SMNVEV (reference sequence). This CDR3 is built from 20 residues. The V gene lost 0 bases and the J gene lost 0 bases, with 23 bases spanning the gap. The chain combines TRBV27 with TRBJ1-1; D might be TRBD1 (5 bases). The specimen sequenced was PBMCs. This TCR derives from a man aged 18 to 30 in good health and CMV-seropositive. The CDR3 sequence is CASSLSFAGQSSIMNTEAFF. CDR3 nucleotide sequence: TGTGCCAGCAGTTTATCCTTCGCCGGACAAAGCTCCATCATGAACACTGAAGCTTTCTTT.